This is a list of T cell receptor beta chains from one sample in a study of blood T cells in healthy people across ages. TCRdb re-analysed the 5' RACE reads in MiXCR, keeping a single row per CDR3 protein. The table has some 1.4 million distinct CDR3 sequences, approximately 38% seen once. The sequenced sample was blood. The source is a woman aged 18-29 years in good health. Both conserved end residues are part of each CDR3. Fields, in order: V gene, CDR3 protein.

V: TRBV10-1
CDR3: CASSESGTTRQYF

V: TRBV18
CDR3: CASSRDRAGNYGYTF

V: TRBV15
CDR3: CATSISGSEETQYF

V: TRBV6-5
CDR3: CASSYGAGAEAFF

V: TRBV2
CDR3: CASRLELAGAHGEQFF

V: TRBV25-1
CDR3: CASSSTGGDNYGYTF

V: TRBV5-6
CDR3: CASSLAAGGLYNEQFF

V: TRBV5-4
CDR3: CASNRIGDTQYF

V: TRBV11-2
CDR3: CASSLTLTNTEAFF

V: TRBV29-1
CDR3: CSPLTPPGEQFF

V: TRBV7-9
CDR3: CASSLSGPNQPQHF

V: TRBV7-6
CDR3: CASSLFFPPRNEQFF

V: TRBV24-1
CDR3: CATKVTGAYEQYF

V: TRBV7-2
CDR3: CASNLSKLAPYEQYF

V: TRBV12-3/TRBV12-4
CDR3: CASSQGSGGNEQFF

V: TRBV28
CDR3: CASSVGGSHYEQYF

V: TRBV28
CDR3: CASSSGLRAETQYF

V: TRBV5-1
CDR3: CASSLGGLAGVGEQFF

V: TRBV7-9
CDR3: CASRLGGKETQYF

V: TRBV7-6
CDR3: CASSLLGQGQETQYF

V: TRBV20-1
CDR3: CSALRGSLPYEQYF

V: TRBV25-1
CDR3: CASSAMGAGGGNTEAFF

V: TRBV30
CDR3: CAWRGQLNTEAFF

V: TRBV6-6
CDR3: CASSYSKEVSNTEAFF

V: TRBV12-3/TRBV12-4
CDR3: CASSSRIAGGELFF

V: TRBV6-5
CDR3: CASSIDRPGYEQYF

V: TRBV20-1
CDR3: CSANPSGGGSEQFF

V: TRBV20-1
CDR3: CSAPDGGLGTSSYNEQFF

V: TRBV6-5
CDR3: CASSLTSAYGYTF

V: TRBV3-1
CDR3: CASSHGQGVYEQYF

V: TRBV10-3
CDR3: CAISSEANEQYF

V: TRBV20-1
CDR3: CSARGVDAYNEQFF

V: TRBV27
CDR3: CASGQGFSYEQYF

V: TRBV10-3
CDR3: CAISEAFMPSDEYF

V: TRBV7-9
CDR3: CASSLGVQIPEAFF

V: TRBV12-3/TRBV12-4
CDR3: CASSIGVNTEAFF

V: TRBV7-2
CDR3: CASSLGSSGSKVTGELFF

V: TRBV4-1
CDR3: CASSQEGQGVTDTQYF

V: TRBV20-1
CDR3: CSASPAGGPGYNEQFF

V: TRBV2
CDR3: CASRARSATNEKLFF

V: TRBV20-1
CDR3: CSVLQGGNQPQHF

V: TRBV12-3/TRBV12-4
CDR3: CASSFGWGPPNEQYF

V: TRBV6-6
CDR3: CASSYAASGVYEQYF

V: TRBV3-1
CDR3: CASSPPMTDTQYF

V: TRBV29-1
CDR3: CSVAPTRDRYEQYF

V: TRBV4-1
CDR3: CASSRWGTANTGELFF

V: TRBV27
CDR3: CASSLMGSSYSNQPQHF

V: TRBV12-3/TRBV12-4
CDR3: CASSFEGIRISPLHF

V: TRBV10-3
CDR3: CATQAGNQPQHF

V: TRBV12-3/TRBV12-4
CDR3: CASSLAGYYQETQYF

V: TRBV20-1
CDR3: CSARWGPPSYEQYF

V: TRBV6-1
CDR3: CASRVASDEQFF

V: TRBV12-3/TRBV12-4
CDR3: CASSLALAGGYEQFF

V: TRBV28
CDR3: CASSELPGEGSPLHF

V: TRBV13
CDR3: CASSGVPGGYTF